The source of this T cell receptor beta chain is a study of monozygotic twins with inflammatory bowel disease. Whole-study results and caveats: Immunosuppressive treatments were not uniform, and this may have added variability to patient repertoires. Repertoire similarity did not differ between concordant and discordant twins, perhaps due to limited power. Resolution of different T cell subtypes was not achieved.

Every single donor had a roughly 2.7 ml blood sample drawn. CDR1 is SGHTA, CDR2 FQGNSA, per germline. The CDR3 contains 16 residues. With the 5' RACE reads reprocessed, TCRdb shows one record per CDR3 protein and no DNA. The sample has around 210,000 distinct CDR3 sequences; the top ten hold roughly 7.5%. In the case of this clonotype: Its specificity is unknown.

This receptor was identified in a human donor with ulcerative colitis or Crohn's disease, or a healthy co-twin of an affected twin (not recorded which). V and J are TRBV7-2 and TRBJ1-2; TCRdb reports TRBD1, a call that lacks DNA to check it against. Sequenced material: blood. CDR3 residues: CASSLALPGQGYGYTF.